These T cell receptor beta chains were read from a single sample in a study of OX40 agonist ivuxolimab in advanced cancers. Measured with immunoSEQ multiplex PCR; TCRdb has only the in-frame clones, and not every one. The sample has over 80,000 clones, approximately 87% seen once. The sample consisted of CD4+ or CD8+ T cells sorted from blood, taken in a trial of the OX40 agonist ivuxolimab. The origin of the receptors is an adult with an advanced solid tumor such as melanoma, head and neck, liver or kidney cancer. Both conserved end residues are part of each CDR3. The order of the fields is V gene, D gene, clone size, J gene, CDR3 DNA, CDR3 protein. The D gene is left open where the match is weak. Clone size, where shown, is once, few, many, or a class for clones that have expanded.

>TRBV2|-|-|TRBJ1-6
TGTGCCAGCGGCGAGCGGCAGAATTCACCCCTCCACTTT
CASGERQNSPLHF
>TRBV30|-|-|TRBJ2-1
TGTGCCTGGAGTGCGGGGGCTCGGATAAGTGAGCAGTTCTTC
CAWSAGARISEQFF
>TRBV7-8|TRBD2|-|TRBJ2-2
TGTGCCAGCAGCACCCAGCGGGGGGGTACCGGGGAGCTGTTTTTT
CASSTQRGGTGELFF
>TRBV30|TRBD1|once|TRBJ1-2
TGTGCCTGGACACAGGGGCCGGCTAACTATGGCTACACCTTC
CAWTQGPANYGYTF
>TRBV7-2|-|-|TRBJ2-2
TGTGCCAGCAGCTTAGCGAGACGGGAGACCGGGGAGCTGTTTTTT
CASSLARRETGELFF
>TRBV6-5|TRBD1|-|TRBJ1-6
TGTGCCAGCAGTTACTCGAACAGGGGGCGAAATTCACCCCTCCACTTT
CASSYSNRGRNSPLHF
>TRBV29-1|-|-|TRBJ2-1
TGCAGCGTTGAGTCCTATACGGAGGCGTTCTTC
CSVESYTEAFF
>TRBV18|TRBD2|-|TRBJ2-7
TGTGCCAGCTCCCACGGACTAGCGGGAAACTACGAGCAGTACTTC
CASSHGLAGNYEQYF
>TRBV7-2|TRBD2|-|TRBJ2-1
TGTGCCAGCAGCCTCGGGACTAGCGGGGGTAATGAGCAGTTCTTC
CASSLGTSGGNEQFF
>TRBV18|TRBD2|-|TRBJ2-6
TGTGCCAGCTCACCAACTAGCGGCGGGAGCTCAGGGGCCAACGTCCTGACTTTC
CASSPTSGGSSGANVLTF
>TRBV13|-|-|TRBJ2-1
TGTGCCAGCAGCTCCGGAAGTGTAAGCGGGTCTAACAATGAGCAGTTCTTC
CASSSGSVSGSNNEQFF
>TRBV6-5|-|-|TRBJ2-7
TGTGCCAGCAGTTTGAGAGGGATTTGGGGCGAGCAGTACTTC
CASSLRGIWGEQYF
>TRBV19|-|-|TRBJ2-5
TGTGCCAGTAGTACTCAGGGGCGAGAGACCCAGTACTTC
CASSTQGRETQYF
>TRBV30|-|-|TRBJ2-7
TGTGCCTGGAGTGCGGGGTTCAACTACGAGCAGTACTTC
CAWSAGFNYEQYF
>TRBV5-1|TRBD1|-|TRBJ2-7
TGCGCCAGCAGCTGGGACAGCGGCAAGCAGTACTTC
CASSWDSGKQYF
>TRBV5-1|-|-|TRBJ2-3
TGCGCCAGCAGCTTGGCCGAAGGGGGGGACACAGATACGCAGTATTTT
CASSLAEGGDTDTQYF
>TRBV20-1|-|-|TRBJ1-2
TGCAGTGCTATCGCGGACTATGGCTACACCTTC
CSAIADYGYTF
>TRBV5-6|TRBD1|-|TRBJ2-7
TGTGCCAGCAGCTTGGGGCCGGGACAGGGCTTTTTC
CASSLGPGQGFF
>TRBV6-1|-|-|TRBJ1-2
TGTGCCAGCAGGCTAGACCTTCAGTATGGCTACACCTTC
CASRLDLQYGYTF
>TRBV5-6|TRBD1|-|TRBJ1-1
TGTGCCAGCAGCTTGAGACCAAACAGGGGGAACACTGAAGCTTTCTTT
CASSLRPNRGNTEAFF
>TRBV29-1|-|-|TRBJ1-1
TGCAGCGTTGAAGGGTCTTTGCGGCAATCCCGCGACACTGAAGCTTTCTTT
CSVEGSLRQSRDTEAFF
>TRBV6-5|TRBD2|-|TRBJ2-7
TGTGCCAGCAGTAGGACTAGCGTCTACGAGCAGTACTTC
CASSRTSVYEQYF
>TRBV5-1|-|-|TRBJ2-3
TGCGCCAGCAGCCCCCGCCCAGGGGAGACAGATACGCAGTATTTT
CASSPRPGETDTQYF
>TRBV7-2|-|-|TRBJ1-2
TGTGCCAGCAGCCCCCTGGGGGGTTTCAGTGGCTACACCTTC
CASSPLGGFSGYTF
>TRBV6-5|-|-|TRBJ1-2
TGTGCCAGCAGTTACTCGGGAACAGGCCTCTATGGCTACACCTTC
CASSYSGTGLYGYTF
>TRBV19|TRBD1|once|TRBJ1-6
TGTGCCAGTAGTGACGACAGGGGGAGTCGTAATTCACCCCTCCACTTT
CASSDDRGSRNSPLHF
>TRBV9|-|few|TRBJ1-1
TGTGCCAGCAGCGCTCGGACAGACGGTAGTGAAGCTTTCTTT
CASSARTDGSEAFF
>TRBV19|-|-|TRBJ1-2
TGTGCCAGTAGTATCCAGAAGGCGGGCTACACCTTC
CASSIQKAGYTF
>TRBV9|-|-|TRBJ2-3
TGTGCCAGCAGCGCGGGCGGTCGCACAGATACGCAGTATTTT
CASSAGGRTDTQYF
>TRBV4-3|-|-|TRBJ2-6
TGCGCCAGCAGCCAAGATAGGGCGAACTCTGGGGCCAACGTCCTGACTTTC
CASSQDRANSGANVLTF
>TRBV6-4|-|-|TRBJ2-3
TGTGCCAGCAGAGACTGGGGGCGCGAGACAGATACGCAGTATTTT
CASRDWGRETDTQYF
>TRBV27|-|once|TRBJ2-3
TGTGCCAGCAGTTTTGATGGGGGGCGGGCAGATACGCAGTATTTT
CASSFDGGRADTQYF
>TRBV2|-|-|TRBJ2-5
TGTGCCAGCAGTGATTGGAGCGGGGAGACCCAGTACTTC
CASSDWSGETQYF
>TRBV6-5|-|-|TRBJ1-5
TGTGCCAGCAGTTACTCGTCAGGGTTGCAGCCCCAGCATTTT
CASSYSSGLQPQHF
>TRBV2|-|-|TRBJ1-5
TGTGCCAGCAGTGAAGGGGGGACCCTAAGCCAGCCCCAGCATTTT
CASSEGGTLSQPQHF
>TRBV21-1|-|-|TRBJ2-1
TGTGCCAGCAGCAAAGTACGGTACAATGAGCAGTTCTTC
CASSKVRYNEQFF
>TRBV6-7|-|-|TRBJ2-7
TGTGCCAGCAGTATAGGGATCTACGAGCAGTACTTC
CASSIGIYEQYF
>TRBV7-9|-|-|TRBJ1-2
TGTGCCAGCAGCCTAGAGGGATCCAGGGGAATCTATGGCTACACCTTC
CASSLEGSRGIYGYTF
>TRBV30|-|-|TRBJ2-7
TGTGCCTGGAGACTGGGGGCGGCCGAGCAGTACTTC
CAWRLGAAEQYF
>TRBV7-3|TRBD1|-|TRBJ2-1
TGTGCCAGCAGCCCCTGGGACAGCTCCTACAATGAGCAGTTCTTC
CASSPWDSSYNEQFF
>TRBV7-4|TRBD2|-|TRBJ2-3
TGTGCCAGCAGAAAGAAGCGGGGCGGTGCCCCCCGAGTCACAGATACGCAGTATTTT
CASRKKRGGAPRVTDTQYF
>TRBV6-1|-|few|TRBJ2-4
TGTGCCAGCAGTGAGGGGGAGAACATTCAGTACTTC
CASSEGENIQYF
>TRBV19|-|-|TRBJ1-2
TGTGCCAGTCGGGATGTTGGCAGGGGAGATTATGGCTACACCTTC
CASRDVGRGDYGYTF
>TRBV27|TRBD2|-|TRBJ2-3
TGTGCCAGCGCCCCACGCTTACTAGCGGGAGATACGCAGTATTTT
CASAPRLLAGDTQYF
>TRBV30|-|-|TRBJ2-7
TGTGCCTGGAGCGGCCAAGGCCTTCGGGAGCAGTACTTC
CAWSGQGLREQYF
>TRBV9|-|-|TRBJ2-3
TGTGCCAGCAGTTACACAGATACGCAGTATTTT
CASSYTDTQYF
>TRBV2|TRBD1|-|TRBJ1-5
TGTGCCGCCAGGACAGGGTATAGCAATCAGCCCCAGCATTTT
CAARTGYSNQPQHF
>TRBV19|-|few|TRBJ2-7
TGTGCCAGTAGTATACGGGGCAGAGTCTACGAGCAGTACTTC
CASSIRGRVYEQYF
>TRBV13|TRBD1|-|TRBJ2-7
TGTGCCAGCAGCAGGGGGGACAGGGGAATCTACGAGCAGTACTTC
CASSRGDRGIYEQYF
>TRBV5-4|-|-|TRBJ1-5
TGTGCCAGCAGCTTGGCCGGAGGAGGGGGAGGCAATCAGCCCCAGCATTTT
CASSLAGGGGGNQPQHF
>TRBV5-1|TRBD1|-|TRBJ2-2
TGCGCCAGCAGCTTGTCGGGACAGGGGACCGGGGAGCTGTTTTTT
CASSLSGQGTGELFF
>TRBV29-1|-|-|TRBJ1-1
TGCAGCGTTGAAGGGGGAGGGACTGAAGCTTTCTTT
CSVEGGGTEAFF
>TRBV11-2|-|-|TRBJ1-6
TGTGCCAGCAGCTCCACCGCTCGGGGTTCACCCCTCCACTTT
CASSSTARGSPLHF
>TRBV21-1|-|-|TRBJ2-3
TGTGCCAGCAGCAACGGCAGGCTGCAGTATTTT
CASSNGRLQYF